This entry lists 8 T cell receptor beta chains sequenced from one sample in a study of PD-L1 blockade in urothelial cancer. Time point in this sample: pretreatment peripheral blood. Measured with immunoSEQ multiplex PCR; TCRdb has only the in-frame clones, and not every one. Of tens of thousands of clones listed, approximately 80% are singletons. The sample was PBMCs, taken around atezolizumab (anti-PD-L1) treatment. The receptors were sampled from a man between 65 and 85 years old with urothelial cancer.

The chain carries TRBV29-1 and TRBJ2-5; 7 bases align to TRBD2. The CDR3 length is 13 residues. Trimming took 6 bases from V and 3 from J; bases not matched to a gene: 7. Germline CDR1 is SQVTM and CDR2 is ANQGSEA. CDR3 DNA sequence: TGCAGCGTCCCCCGGGGGGAAGAAGAGACCCAGTACTTC. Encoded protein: CSVPRGEEETQYF. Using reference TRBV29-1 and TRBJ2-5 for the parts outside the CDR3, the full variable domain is SAVISQKPSRDICQRGTSLTIQCQVDSQVTMMFWYRQQPGQSLTLIATANQGSEATYESGFVIDKFPISRPNLTFSTLTVSNMSPEDSSIYLCSVPRGEEETQYFGPGTRLLVL.

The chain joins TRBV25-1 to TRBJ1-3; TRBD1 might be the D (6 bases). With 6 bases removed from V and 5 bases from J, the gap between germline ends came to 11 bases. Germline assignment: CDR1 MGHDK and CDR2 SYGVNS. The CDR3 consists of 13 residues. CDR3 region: CASRGGARNTIYF. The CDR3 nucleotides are TGTGCCAGCAGGGGGGGGGCTCGAAACACCATATATTTT.

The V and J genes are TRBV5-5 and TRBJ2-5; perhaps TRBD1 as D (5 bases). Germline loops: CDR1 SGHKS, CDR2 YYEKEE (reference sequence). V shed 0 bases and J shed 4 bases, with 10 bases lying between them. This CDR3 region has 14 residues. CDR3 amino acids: CASSLVLQGETQYF. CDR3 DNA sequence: TGTGCCAGCAGCTTGGTTTTGCAGGGAGAGACCCAGTACTTC.

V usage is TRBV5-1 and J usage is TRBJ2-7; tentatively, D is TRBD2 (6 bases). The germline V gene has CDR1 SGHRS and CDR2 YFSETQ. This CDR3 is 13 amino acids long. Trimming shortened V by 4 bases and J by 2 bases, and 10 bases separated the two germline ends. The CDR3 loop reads CASSPGGTYEQYF. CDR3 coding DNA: TGCGCCAGCAGCCCTGGGGGGACCTACGAGCAGTACTTC.

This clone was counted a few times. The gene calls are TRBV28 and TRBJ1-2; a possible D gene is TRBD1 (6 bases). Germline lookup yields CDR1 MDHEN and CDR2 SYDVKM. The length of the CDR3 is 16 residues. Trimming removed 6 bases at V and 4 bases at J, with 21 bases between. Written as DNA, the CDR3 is TGTGCCAGCAGATCGGGACACTCTTCCTGGAGCTATGGCTACACCTTC. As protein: CASRSGHSSWSYGYTF.

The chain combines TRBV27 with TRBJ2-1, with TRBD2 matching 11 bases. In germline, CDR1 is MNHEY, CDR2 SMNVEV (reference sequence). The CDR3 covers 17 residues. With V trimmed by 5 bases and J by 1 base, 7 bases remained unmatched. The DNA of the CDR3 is TGTGCCAGCAGTATAAAACTAGCGGGGGTTTCCTACAATGAGCAGTTCTTC. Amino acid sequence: CASSIKLAGVSYNEQFF.

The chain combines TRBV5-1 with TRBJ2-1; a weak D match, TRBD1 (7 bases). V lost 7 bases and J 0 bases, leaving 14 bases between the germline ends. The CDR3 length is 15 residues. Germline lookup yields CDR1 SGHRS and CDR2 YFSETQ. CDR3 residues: CASSQGGSSYNEQFF. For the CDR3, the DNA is TGCGCCAGCTCGCAGGGGGGAAGCTCCTACAATGAGCAGTTCTTC.

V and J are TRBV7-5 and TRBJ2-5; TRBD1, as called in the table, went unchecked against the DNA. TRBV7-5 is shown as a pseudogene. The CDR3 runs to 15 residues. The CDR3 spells CARTNRGLFKETQYF. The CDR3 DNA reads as TGTGCCAGAACCAACAGGGGCCTCTTCAAAGAGACCCAGTACTTC.